This TCR beta chain came from a study of shared clonotypes between healthy human individuals (dated by TCRdb to about 2020). Study-wide context: Three men and two women, aged 18 to 49 years, made up the cohort. Per donor, three plates each were used for CD4 naive and CD4 memory, two for CD8 naive, and one for CD8 memory. Blood TCR repertoires of roughly five healthy adults were deeply sequenced to estimate repertoire size and the extent of clonotype sharing between individuals. Libraries were prepared and TCR repertoires were sequenced by different laboratories using diverse techniques, in order to increase sequencing depth and limit assay-specific biases. Between about 0.9 and 9 billion PBMCs per donor were obtained by leukapheresis. Overall results and qualifications from the work: Rarefaction of sorted-subset datasets indicated incomplete sequencing despite the large sequencing depth. The small number of donors limited the genetic and exposure-history diversity represented. Compared with non-shared clonotypes, clonotypes shared by all four sorted-subset donors had higher generation probabilities. Based on pairwise subsampling, the degree of clonotype sharing among donors was expected to be affected by sequencing depth. Sampling was limited to blood, and TCR repertoires in tissue likely differ from TCR repertoires in blood. Sharing across a handful of donors was observed for approximately 5% of naive CD4, over 3% of naive CD8, 2.3% of memory CD4, and about 0.39% of memory CD8 clonotypes. Larger estimated clonotype richness was generally found for naive subsets than for memory subsets.

Using the deep immunoSEQ assay, multiplex PCR amplified TCR CDR3 regions from genomic DNA. For each cell subset, the extracted genomic DNA was distributed evenly across all wells of several immunoSEQ 96-well plates, and each plate served as one replicate. For sorted subsets, approximately 190 ng of genomic DNA, equivalent to 25,000 to 35,000 T cell genomes, went into each replicate PCR. Purified libraries were quantified with a Qubit 3.0 fluorometer, sized on a Bioanalyzer 2100, and re-quantified with the KAPA Library Quantification kit. Every immunoSEQ 96-well plate was sequenced on a dedicated single-read 150-cycle Illumina NextSeq 550 flow cell. As for the original processing: Because the immunoSEQ output held only junctional sequences and lacked quality scores, the filtering could not match the filtering applied to full-length reads. To assign V/J genes and CDR3, sequences were annotated against IMGT germline references using PyIR, a Python wrapper for IgBLAST v1.9. Reads were filtered out if the reads had weak V/J assignments (E-value above 1e-6), no CDR3, stop codons, out-of-frame junctions, or ambiguous translated residues. A V3J clonotype was defined by an identical inferred V gene, J gene, and CDR3 amino acid sequence. Percentage overlap between repertoires was computed as shared unique clonotypes divided by the size of the smaller repertoire. Richness of each repertoire was evaluated using RTK rarefaction, the Chao1 estimator, and Recon v2.1 estimates of unobserved clonotypes. Generation probabilities were computed with OLGA for all TCRbeta clonotypes obtained by the gDNA method from several donors. TCRdb took over this immuneACCESS table, retaining in-frame rearrangements with V and J assigned. Such tables are incomplete; in checked studies, under half of the missing clones stem from an unresolved V gene, and the remainder is unexplained. Clone size and the V and J calls come from that table; the DNA yielded D and trimming. The sample table holds around 200,000 clones, of which roughly 70% were seen once. The top ten clonotypes cover 10% of the sample.

CDR1 SGHAT and CDR2 FQNNGV were looked up in the germline V gene. Between the V and J ends, shortened by 2 bases and 2 bases respectively, the junction contains 7 bases. The CDR3 starts with the cysteine, ends with the phenylalanine, and has 13 residues. The read is trimmed to its CDR3 DNA, 39 bases read in frame from base 1. Donors were healthy HIV-negative adults with no recently reported acute infections or vaccinations. Only Caucasian adults living in Nashville, Tennessee, USA were represented among the donors. CD4+ T cells were enriched by magnetic negative selection; naive cells were then positively selected on CD45RA, and the negative fraction formed the memory subset. Blood was collected by leukapheresis, and PBMCs were isolated by Ficoll-Histopaque density gradient centrifugation and then cryopreserved in liquid nitrogen vapor phase. Analytical flow cytometry was used to check the purity and quantity of each magnetically sorted T cell population. Genomic DNA was isolated from every sorted fraction and measured by UV absorbance on a Nanodrop 2000c.

There are a few counts of this clone. Its antigen is unknown. The record has no base qualities; no much larger clone is one base away. This clonotype was obtained from a man aged 25-45 years in good health. Here the chain combines TRBV11-2 and TRBJ2-7; TRBD1 is a possible D gene, resting on 6 matching bases. The sample consisted of memory CD4+ T cells sorted from blood. Sample cell subset or site, as interpreted from the label and publication: CD45RA-negative fraction. The nucleotides are TGTGCCAGCAGCTTAAACAGGGCCTACGAGCAGTACTTC. Translated, this is CASSLNRAYEQYF.